What follows describes a single TCR beta chain. This entry comes from a study of blood T cell repertoires in COVID-19. About the study: Material from acute and convalescent COVID-19 was sourced from the United States, Italy and Spain.

Sequenced by immunoSEQ multiplex PCR; TCRdb stores in-frame clones only, minus some. The table shows about 210,000 clones, with 89% occurring only once. V lost 7 bases and J lost 0; bases outside the gene matches: 10. Germline lookup yields CDR1 ENHRY and CDR2 SYGVKD. This CDR3 has 19 amino acids. This chain joins TRBV10-3 and TRBJ2-2; 14 nucleotides agree with TRBD2. Sequencing was carried out using peripheral blood. The clonotype originates from a woman aged 40 to 50 with acute or convalescent COVID-19. The CDR3 nucleotides are TGTGCCATCACCCCCCGGGGACTAGCGGGGGCGGCGAACACCGGGGAGCTGTTTTTT. It yields the protein CAITPRGLAGAANTGELFF.